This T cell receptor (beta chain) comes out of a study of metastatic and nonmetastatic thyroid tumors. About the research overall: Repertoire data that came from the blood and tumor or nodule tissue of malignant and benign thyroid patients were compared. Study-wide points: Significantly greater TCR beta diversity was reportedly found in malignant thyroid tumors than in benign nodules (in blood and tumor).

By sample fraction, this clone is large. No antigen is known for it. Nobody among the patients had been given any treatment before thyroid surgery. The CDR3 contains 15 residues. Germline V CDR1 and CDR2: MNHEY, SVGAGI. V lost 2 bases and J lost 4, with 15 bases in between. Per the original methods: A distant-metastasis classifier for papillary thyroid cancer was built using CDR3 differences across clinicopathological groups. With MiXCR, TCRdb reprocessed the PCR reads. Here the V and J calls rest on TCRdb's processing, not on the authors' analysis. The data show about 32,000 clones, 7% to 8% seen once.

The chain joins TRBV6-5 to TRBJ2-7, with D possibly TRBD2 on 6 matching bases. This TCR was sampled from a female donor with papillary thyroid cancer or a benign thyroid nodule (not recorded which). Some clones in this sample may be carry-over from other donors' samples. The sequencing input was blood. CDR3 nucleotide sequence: TGTGCCAGCAGTTACAGAAGGGGCGGACTATACGAGCAGTACTTC. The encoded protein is CASSYRRGGLYEQYF.